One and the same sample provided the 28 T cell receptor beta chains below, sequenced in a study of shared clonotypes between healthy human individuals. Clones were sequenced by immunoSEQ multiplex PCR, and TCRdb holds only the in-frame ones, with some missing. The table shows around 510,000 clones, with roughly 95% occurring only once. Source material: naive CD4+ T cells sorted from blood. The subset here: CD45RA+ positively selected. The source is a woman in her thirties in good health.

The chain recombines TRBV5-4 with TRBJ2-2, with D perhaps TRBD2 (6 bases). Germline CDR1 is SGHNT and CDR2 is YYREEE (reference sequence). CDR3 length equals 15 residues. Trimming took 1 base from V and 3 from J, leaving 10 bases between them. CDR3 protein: CASSLRRGHTGELFF. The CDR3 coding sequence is TGTGCCAGCAGCTTGAGGAGGGGACACACCGGGGAGCTGTTTTTT.

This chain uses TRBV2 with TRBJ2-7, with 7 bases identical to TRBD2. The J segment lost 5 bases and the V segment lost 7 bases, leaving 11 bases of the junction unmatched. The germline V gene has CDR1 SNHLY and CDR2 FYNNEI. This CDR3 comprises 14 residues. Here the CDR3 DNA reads TGTGCCAGCACGAAAGCGGGATATAATAACGAGCAGTACTTC. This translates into CASTKAGYNNEQYF.

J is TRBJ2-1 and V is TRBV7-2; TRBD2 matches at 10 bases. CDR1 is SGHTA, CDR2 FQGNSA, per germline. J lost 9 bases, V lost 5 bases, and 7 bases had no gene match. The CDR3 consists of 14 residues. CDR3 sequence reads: CASSKLAGESEQFF. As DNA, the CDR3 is TGTGCCAGCAGCAAGCTAGCGGGAGAATCTGAGCAGTTCTTC.

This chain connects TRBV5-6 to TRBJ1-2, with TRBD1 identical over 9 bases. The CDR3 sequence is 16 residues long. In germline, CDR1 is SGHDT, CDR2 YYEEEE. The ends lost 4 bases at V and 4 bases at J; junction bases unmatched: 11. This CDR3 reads CASSPKQGAIFYGYTF. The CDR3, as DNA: TGTGCCAGCAGCCCGAAACAGGGGGCGATTTTCTATGGCTACACCTTC.

The CDR3 nucleotides read TGTGCCAGCAGCACCCACACAGGACGCAGCGAGCAGTACTTC. Translating gives CASSTHTGRSEQYF. The rearrangement uses TRBV9 and TRBJ2-7, with D possibly TRBD1 on 5 matching bases. CDR3 length: 14 amino acids. Trimming took off 4 bases at V and 6 bases at J, with 17 bases between the two ends. CDR1 is SGDLS and CDR2 is YYNGEE in the germline V gene.

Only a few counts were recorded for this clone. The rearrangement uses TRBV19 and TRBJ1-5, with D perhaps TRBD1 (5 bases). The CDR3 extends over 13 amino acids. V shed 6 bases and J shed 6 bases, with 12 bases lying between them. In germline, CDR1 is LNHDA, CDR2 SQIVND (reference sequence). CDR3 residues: CASSEQGVQPQHF. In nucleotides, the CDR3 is TGTGCCAGTAGCGAACAAGGGGTTCAGCCCCAGCATTTT.

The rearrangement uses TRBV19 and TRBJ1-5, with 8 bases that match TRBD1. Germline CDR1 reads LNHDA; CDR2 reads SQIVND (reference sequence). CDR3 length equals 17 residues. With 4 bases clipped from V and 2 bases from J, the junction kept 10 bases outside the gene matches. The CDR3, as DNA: TGTGCCAGTAGTACGAACAGGGGGAGTGCGGGCAATCAGCCCCAGCATTTT. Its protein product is CASSTNRGSAGNQPQHF.

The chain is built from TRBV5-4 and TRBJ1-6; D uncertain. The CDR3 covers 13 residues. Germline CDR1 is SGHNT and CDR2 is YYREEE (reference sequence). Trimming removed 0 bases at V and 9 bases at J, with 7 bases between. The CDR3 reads CASSLDESSPLHF. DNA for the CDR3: TGTGCCAGCAGCTTGGATGAGAGTTCACCCCTCCACTTT.

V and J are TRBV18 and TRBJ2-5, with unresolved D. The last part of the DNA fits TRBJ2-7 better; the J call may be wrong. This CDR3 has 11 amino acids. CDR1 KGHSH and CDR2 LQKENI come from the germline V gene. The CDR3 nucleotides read TGTGCCAGCTCTCGGGCGGACGAGCAGTACTTC. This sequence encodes CASSRADEQYF.

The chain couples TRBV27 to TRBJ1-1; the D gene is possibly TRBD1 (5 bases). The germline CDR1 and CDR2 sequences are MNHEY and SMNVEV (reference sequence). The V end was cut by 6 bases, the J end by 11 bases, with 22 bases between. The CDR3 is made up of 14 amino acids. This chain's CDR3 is CASSWAGGGTRAFF. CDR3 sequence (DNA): TGTGCCAGCAGCTGGGCGGGTGGGGGTACGCGGGCTTTCTTT.

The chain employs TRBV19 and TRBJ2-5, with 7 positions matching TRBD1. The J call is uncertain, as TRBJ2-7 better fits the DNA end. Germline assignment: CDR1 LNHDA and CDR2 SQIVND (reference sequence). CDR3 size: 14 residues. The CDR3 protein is CASSPYRDSYEQYF. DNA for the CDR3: TGTGCCAGTAGTCCTTATCGGGACAGCTACGAGCAGTACTTC.

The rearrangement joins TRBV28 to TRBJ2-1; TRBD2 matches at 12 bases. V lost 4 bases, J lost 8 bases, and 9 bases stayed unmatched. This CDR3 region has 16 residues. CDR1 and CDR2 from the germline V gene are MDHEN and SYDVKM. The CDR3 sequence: CASSSYLAGGQHEQFF. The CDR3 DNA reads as TGTGCCAGCAGTTCCTATCTAGCGGGAGGGCAACATGAGCAGTTCTTC.

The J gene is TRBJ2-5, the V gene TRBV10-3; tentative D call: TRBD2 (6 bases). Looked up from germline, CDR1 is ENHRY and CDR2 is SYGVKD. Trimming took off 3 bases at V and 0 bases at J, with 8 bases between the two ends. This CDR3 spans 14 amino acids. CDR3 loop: CAISDRGNQETQYF. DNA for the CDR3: TGTGCCATCAGTGATCGCGGGAACCAAGAGACCCAGTACTTC.

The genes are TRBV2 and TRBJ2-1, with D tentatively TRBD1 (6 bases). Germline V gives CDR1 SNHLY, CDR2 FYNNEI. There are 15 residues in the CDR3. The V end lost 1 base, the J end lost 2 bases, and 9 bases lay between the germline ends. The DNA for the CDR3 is TGTGCCAGCAGTGAAGAGGGGGTGCCCTACAATGAGCAGTTCTTC. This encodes CASSEEGVPYNEQFF. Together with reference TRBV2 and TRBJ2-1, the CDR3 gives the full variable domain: EPEVTQTPSHQVTQMGQEVILRCVPISNHLYFYWYRQILGQKVEFLVSFYNNEISEKSEIFDDQFSVERPDGSNFTLKIRSTKLEDSAMYFCASSEEGVPYNEQFFGPGTRLTVL.

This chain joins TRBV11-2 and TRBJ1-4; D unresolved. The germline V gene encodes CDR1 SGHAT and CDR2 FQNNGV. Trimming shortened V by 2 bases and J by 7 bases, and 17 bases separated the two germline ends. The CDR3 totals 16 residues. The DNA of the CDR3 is TGTGCCAGCAGCTTACGGGGTAGTGCGGTTATTGAAAAACTGTTTTTT. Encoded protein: CASSLRGSAVIEKLFF.

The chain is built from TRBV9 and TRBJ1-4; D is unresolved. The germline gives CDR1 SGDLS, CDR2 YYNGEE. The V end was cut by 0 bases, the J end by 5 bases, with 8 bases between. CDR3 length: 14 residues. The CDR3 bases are TGTGCCAGCAGCGTAGGAGGTGAGAATGAAAAACTGTTTTTT. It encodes CASSVGGENEKLFF. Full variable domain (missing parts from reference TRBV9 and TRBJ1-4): DSGVTQTPKHLITATGQRVTLRCSPRSGDLSVYWYQQSLDQGLQFLIQYYNGEERAKGNILERFSAQQFPDLHSELNLSSLELGDSALYFCASSVGGENEKLFFGSGTQLSVL.

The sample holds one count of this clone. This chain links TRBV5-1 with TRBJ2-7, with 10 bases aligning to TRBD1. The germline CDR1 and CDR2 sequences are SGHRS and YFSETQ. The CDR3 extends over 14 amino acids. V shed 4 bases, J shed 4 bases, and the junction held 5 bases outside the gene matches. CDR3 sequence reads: CASSVGGQGYEQYF. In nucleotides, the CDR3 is TGCGCCAGCAGCGTGGGGGGACAGGGGTACGAGCAGTACTTC.

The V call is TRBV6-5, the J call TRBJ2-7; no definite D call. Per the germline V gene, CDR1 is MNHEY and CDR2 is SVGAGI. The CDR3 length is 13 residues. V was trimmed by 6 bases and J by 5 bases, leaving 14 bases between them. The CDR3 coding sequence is TGTGCCAGCAGCTTAATAATCGACAACGAGCAGTACTTC. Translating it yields CASSLIIDNEQYF.

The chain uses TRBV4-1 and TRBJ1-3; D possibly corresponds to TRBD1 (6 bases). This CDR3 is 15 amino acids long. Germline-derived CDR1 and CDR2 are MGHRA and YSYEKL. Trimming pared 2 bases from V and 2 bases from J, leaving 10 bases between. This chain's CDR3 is CASSQRGTPGNTIYF. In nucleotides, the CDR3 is TGCGCCAGCAGCCAAAGGGGGACACCTGGAAACACCATATATTTT.

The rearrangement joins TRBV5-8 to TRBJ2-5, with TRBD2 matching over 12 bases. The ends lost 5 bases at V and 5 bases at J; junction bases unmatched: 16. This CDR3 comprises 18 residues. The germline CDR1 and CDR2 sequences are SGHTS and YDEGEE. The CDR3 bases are TGTGCCAGCAGTGCAACCTCTAAACGGACTAGCGGGACCGAGACCCAGTACTTC. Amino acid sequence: CASSATSKRTSGTETQYF.

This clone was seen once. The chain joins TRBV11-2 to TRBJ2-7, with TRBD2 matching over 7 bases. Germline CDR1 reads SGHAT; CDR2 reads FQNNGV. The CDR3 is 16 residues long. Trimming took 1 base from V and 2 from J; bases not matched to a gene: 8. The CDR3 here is CASSLVVSGETYEQYF. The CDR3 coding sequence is TGTGCCAGCAGCTTAGTTGTAAGCGGGGAGACCTACGAGCAGTACTTC.

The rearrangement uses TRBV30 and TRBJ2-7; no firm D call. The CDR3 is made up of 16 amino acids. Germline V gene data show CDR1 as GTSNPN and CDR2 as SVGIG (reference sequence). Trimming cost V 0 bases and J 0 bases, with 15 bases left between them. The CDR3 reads CAWSVGEAILSYEQYF. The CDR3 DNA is TGTGCCTGGAGTGTCGGAGAGGCAATTCTCTCCTACGAGCAGTACTTC.

CDR3 coding DNA: TGTGCCAGCAGTGAAGTTGCAGGGCGTAATGGCTACACCTTC. Its translation: CASSEVAGRNGYTF. The V call is TRBV6-1, the J call TRBJ1-2; D might be TRBD1 (5 bases). The CDR3 covers 14 residues. Germline V gives CDR1 MNHNS, CDR2 SASEGT. V shed 1 base and J shed 6 bases, with 12 bases lying between them.

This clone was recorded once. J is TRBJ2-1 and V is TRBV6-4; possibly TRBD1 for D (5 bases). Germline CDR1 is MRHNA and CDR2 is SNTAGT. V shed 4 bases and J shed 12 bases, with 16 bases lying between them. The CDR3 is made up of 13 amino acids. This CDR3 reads CASSGTGLRGQFF. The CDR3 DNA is TGTGCCAGCAGTGGAACAGGCCTAAGGGGGCAGTTCTTC.

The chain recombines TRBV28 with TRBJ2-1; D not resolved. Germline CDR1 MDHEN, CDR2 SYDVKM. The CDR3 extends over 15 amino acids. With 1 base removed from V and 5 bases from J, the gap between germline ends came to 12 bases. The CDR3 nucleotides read TGTGCCAGCAGTTTATTACGGGCCCGACACAATGAGCAGTTCTTC. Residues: CASSLLRARHNEQFF. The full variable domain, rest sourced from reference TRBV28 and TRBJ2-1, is DVKVTQSSRYLVKRTGEKVFLECVQDMDHENMFWYRQDPGLGLRLIYFSYDVKMKEKGDIPEGYSVSREKKERFSLILESASTNQTSMYLCASSLLRARHNEQFFGPGTRLTVL.

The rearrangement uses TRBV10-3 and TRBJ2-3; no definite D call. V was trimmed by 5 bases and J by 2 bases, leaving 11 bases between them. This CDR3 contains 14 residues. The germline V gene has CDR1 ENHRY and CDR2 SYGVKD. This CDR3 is CAISPGGVTDTQYF. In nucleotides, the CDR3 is TGTGCCATCAGTCCGGGTGGGGTCACAGATACGCAGTATTTT.

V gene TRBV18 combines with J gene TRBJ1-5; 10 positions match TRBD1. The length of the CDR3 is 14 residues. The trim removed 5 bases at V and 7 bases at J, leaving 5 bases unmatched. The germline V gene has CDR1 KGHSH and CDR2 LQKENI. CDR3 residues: CASSGDRGRQPQHF. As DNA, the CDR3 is TGTGCCAGCTCAGGGGACAGGGGACGCCAGCCCCAGCATTTT. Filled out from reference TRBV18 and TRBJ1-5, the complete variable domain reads NAGVMQNPRHLVRRRGQEARLRCSPMKGHSHVYWYRQLPEEGLKFMVYLQKENIIDESGMPKERFSAEFPKEGPSILRIQQVVRGDSAAYFCASSGDRGRQPQHFGDGTRLSIL.

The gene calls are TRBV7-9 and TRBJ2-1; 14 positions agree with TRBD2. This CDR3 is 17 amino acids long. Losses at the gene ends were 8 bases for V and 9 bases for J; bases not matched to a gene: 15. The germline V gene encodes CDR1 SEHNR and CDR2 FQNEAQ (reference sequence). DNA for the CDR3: TGTGCCAGCCGGACGACTAGCGGGAGGGCTAAGGTTGGTGAGCAGTTCTTC. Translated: CASRTTSGRAKVGEQFF.